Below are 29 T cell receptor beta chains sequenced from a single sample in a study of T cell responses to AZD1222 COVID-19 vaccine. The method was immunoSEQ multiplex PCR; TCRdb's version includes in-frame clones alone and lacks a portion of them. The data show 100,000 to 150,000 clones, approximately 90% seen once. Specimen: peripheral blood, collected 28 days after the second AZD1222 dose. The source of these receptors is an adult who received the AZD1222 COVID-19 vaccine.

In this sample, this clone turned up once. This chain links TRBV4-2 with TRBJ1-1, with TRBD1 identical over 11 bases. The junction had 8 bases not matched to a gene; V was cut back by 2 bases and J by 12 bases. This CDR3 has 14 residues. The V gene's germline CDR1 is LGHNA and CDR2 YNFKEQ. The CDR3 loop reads CASSQTRTGGLTFF. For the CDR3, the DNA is TGTGCCAGCAGCCAAACCCGGACAGGGGGCTTAACTTTCTTT.

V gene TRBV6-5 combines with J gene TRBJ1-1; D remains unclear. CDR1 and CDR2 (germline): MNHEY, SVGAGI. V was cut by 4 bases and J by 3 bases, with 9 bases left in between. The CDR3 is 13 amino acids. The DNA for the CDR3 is TGTGCCAGCAGTTCGTTGGTGTACACTGAAGCTTTCTTT. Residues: CASSSLVYTEAFF.

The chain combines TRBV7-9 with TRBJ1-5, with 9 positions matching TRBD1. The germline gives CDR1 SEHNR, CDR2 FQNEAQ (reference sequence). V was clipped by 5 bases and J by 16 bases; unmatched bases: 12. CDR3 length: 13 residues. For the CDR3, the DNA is TGTGCCAGCAGCCCGGAGGGGGGGGACAGGGAACATTTT. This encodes CASSPEGGDREHF. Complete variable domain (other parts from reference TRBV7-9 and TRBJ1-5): DTGVSQNPRHKITKRGQNVTFRCDPISEHNRLYWYRQTLGQGPEFLTYFQNEAQLEKSRLLSDRFSAERPKGSFSTLEIQRTEQGDSAMYLCASSPEGGDREHFGDGTRLSIL.

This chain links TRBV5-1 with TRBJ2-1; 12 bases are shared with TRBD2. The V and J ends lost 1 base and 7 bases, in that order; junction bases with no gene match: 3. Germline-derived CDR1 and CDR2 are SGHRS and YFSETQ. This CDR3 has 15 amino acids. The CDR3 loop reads CASSLTSGGPNEQFF. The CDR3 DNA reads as TGCGCCAGCAGCTTGACTAGCGGGGGGCCTAATGAGCAGTTCTTC.

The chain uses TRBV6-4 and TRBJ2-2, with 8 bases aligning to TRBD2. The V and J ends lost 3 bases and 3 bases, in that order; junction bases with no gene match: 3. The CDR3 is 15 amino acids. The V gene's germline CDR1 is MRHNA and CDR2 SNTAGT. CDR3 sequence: CASSEAGGYTGELFF. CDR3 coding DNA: TGTGCCAGCAGTGAGGCGGGAGGATACACCGGGGAGCTGTTTTTT.

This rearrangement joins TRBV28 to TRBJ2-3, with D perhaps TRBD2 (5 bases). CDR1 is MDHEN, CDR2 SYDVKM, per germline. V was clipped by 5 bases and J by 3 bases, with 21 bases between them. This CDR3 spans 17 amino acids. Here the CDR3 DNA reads TGTGCCAGCAGTCTACTACAATCGGGGATGAATACAGATACGCAGTATTTT. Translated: CASSLLQSGMNTDTQYF.

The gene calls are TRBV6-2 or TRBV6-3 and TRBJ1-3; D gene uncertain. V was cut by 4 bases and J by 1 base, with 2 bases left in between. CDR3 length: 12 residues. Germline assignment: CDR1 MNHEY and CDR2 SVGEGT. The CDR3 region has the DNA TGTGCCAGCAGTTGGTCTGGAAACACCATATATTTT. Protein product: CASSWSGNTIYF.

CDR3 region: CASSLVGQGGDTQYF. The CDR3, as DNA: TGTGCCAGCAGCTTGGTTGGACAGGGCGGAGATACGCAGTATTTT. V gene TRBV5-5 combines with J gene TRBJ2-3; TRBD1 aligns across 8 bases. This CDR3 is 15 amino acids long. V lost 0 bases and J lost 5; bases outside the gene matches: 5. Looked up from germline, CDR1 is SGHKS and CDR2 is YYEKEE (reference sequence).

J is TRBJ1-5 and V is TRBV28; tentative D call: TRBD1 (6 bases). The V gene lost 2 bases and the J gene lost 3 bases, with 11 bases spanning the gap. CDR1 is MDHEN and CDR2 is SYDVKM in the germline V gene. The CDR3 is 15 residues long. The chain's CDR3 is CASSLGGRVNQPQHF. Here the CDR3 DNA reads TGTGCCAGCAGTTTAGGGGGGCGGGTCAATCAGCCCCAGCATTTT.

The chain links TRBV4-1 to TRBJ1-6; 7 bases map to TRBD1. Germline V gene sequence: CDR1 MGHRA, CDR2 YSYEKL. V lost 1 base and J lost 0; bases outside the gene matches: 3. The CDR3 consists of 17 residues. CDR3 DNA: TGCGCCAGCAGCCAAGGGGACAGTTTCTCCTATAATTCACCCCTCCACTTT. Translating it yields CASSQGDSFSYNSPLHF.

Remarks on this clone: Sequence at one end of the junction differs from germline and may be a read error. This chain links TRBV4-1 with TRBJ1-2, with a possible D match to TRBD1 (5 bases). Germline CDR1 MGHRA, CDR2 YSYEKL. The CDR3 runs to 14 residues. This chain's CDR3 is CASSQETAGGSCRF. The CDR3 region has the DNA TGCGCCAGCAGCCAAGAGACAGCGGGCGGTAGCTGTCGCTTC.

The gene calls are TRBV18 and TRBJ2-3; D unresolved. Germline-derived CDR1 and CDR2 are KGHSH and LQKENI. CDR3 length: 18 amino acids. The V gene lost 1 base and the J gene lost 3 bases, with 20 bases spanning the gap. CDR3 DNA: TGTGCCAGCTCACCACTCCGGCAGGTTAAAATGGGTACAGATACGCAGTATTTT. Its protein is CASSPLRQVKMGTDTQYF.

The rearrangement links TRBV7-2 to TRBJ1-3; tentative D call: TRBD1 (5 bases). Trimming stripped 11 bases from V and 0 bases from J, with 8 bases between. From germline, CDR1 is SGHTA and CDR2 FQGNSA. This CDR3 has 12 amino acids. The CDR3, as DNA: TGTGCCTCACAGGACTCTGGAAACACCATATATTTT. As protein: CASQDSGNTIYF. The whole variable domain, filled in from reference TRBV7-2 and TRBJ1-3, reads GAGVSQSPSNKVTEKGKDVELRCDPISGHTALYWYRQSLGQGLEFLIYFQGNSAPDKSGLPSDRFSAERTGGSVSTLTIQRTQQEDSAVYLCASQDSGNTIYFGEGSWLTVV.

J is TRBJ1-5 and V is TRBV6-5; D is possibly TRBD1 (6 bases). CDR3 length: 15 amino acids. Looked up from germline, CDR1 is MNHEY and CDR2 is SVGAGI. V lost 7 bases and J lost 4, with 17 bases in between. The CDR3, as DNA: TGTGCCAGCATCGGGGGACTAACAGGGAATCAGCCCCAGCATTTT. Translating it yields CASIGGLTGNQPQHF.

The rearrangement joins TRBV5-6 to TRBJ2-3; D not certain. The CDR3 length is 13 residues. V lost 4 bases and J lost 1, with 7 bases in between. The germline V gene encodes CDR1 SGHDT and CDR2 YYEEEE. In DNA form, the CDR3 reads TGTGCCAGCAGCGGTCTGGGCACAGATACGCAGTATTTT. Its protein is CASSGLGTDTQYF.

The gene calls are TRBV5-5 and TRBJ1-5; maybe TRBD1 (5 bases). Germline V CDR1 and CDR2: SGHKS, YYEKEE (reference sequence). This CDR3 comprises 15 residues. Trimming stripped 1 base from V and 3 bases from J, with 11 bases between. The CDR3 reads CASSLWGRLNQPQHF. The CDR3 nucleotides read TGTGCCAGCAGCTTGTGGGGGAGACTCAATCAGCCCCAGCATTTT. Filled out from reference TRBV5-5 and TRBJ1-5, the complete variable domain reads DAGVTQSPTHLIKTRGQQVTLRCSPISGHKSVSWYQQVLGQGPQFIFQYYEKEERGRGNFPDRFSARQFPNYSSELNVNALLLGDSALYLCASSLWGRLNQPQHFGDGTRLSIL.

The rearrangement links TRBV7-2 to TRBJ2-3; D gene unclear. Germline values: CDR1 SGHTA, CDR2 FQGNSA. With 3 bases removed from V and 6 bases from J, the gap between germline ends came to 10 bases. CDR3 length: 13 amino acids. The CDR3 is CASSLEPEDTQYF. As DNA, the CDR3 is TGTGCCAGCAGCTTGGAGCCGGAGGATACGCAGTATTTT.

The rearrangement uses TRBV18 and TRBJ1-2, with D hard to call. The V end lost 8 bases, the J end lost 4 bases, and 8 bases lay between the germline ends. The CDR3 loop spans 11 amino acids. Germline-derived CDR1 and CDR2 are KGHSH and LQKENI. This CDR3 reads CASRGVYGYTF. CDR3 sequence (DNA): TGTGCCAGCCGCGGGGTCTATGGCTACACCTTC. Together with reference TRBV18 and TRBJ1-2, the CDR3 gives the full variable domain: NAGVMQNPRHLVRRRGQEARLRCSPMKGHSHVYWYRQLPEEGLKFMVYLQKENIIDESGMPKERFSAEFPKEGPSILRIQQVVRGDSAAYFCASRGVYGYTFGSGTRLTVV.

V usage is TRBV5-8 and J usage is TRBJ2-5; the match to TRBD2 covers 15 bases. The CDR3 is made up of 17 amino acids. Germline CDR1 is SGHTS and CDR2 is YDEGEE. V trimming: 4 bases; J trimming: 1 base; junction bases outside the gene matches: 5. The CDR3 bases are TGTGCCAGCAGCCCCGGACTAGCGGGAGGGTTCCAAGAGACCCAGTACTTC. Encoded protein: CASSPGLAGGFQETQYF.

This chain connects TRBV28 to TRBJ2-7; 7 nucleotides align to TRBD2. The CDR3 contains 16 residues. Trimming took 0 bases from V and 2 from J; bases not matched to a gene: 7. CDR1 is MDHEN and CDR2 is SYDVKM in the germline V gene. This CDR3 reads CASSLWGGTNTYEQYF. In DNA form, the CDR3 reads TGTGCCAGCAGTTTATGGGGCGGGACTAACACCTACGAGCAGTACTTC.

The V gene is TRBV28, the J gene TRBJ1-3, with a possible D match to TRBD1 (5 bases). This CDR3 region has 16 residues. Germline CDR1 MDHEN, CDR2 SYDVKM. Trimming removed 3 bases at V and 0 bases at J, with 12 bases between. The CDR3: CASSFLRGVSGNTIYF. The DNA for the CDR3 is TGTGCCAGCAGTTTCCTTAGAGGGGTCTCTGGAAACACCATATATTTT.

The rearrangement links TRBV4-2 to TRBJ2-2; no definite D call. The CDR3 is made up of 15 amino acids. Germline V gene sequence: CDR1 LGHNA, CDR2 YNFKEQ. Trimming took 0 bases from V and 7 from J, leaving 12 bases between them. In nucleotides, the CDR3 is TGTGCCAGCAGCCAAGATTTAGGAGAACGCGGGGAGCTGTTTTTT. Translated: CASSQDLGERGELFF.

The CDR3 region is CASSLTRQGYFLWEQFF. CDR3 sequence (DNA): TGTGCCAGCAGCTTGACTAGACAGGGTTACTTCTTGTGGGAGCAGTTCTTC. V usage is TRBV5-5 and J usage is TRBJ2-1, with 7 bases identical to TRBD1. Trimming removed 1 base from V and 10 bases from J; junction bases left unmatched: 17. This CDR3 has 17 amino acids. The germline V gene has CDR1 SGHKS and CDR2 YYEKEE (reference sequence).

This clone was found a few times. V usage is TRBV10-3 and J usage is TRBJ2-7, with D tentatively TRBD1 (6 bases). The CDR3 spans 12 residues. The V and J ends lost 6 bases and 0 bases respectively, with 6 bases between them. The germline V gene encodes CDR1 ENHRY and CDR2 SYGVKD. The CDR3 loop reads CAIRDSSYEQYF. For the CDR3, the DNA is TGTGCCATCAGGGACAGCTCCTACGAGCAGTACTTC.

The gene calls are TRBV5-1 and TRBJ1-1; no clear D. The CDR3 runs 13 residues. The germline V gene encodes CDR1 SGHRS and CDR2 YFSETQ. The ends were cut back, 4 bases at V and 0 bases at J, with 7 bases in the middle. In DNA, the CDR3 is TGCGCCAGCAGCCCCCACCTGAACACTGAAGCTTTCTTT. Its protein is CASSPHLNTEAFF.

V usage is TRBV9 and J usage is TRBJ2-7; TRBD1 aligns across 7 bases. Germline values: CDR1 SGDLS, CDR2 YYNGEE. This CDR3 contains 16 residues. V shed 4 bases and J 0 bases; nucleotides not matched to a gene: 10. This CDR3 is CASSSSPRDSSYEQYF. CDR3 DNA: TGTGCCAGCAGCTCCTCCCCCCGGGACAGCTCCTACGAGCAGTACTTC.

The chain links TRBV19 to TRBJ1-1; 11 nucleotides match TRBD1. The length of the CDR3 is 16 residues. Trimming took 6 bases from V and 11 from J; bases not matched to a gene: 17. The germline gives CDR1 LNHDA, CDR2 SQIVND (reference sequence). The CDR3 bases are TGTGCCAGTAGCAGGACCGTACGGACAGGGGGCTTCGGGGCTTTCTTT. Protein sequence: CASSRTVRTGGFGAFF.

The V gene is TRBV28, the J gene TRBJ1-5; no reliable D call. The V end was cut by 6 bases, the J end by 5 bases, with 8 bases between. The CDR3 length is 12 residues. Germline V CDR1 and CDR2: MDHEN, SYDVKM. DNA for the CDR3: TGTGCCAGCAGCCTTCAAGATCAGCCCCAGCATTTT. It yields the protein CASSLQDQPQHF.

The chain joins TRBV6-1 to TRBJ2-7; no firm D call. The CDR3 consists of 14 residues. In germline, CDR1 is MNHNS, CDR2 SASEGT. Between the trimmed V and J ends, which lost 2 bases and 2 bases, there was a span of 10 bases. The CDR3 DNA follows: TGTGCCAGCAGTGAATCCCCGGAACCCTACGAGCAGTACTTC. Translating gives CASSESPEPYEQYF.